The 15 T cell receptor beta chains listed next were all sequenced from one sample in a study of cytotoxic CD8 clonotypes in ibrutinib-treated CLL. Sequenced by immunoSEQ multiplex PCR; TCRdb stores in-frame clones only, minus some. Here the sample spans about 310,000 clones, 80% being singletons. The specimen comprised PBMCs, sampled before ibrutinib treatment. Source of these receptors: a human donor with chronic lymphocytic leukemia.

The chain has TRBV15 and TRBJ2-2; the D gene is possibly TRBD1 (6 bases). Germline V CDR1 and CDR2: LNHNV, YYDKDF (reference sequence). The ends were cut back, 5 bases at V and 0 bases at J, with 16 bases in the middle. The CDR3 spans 17 residues. The CDR3 here is CATSSRPWTANTGELFF. The CDR3 DNA sequence: TGTGCCACCAGCTCCCGCCCATGGACAGCGAACACCGGGGAGCTGTTTTTT.

The chain carries TRBV7-2 and TRBJ1-4; D may be TRBD1 (5 bases). Germline assignment: CDR1 SGHTA and CDR2 FQGNSA. The CDR3 contains 13 residues. With 5 bases removed from V and 8 bases from J, the gap between germline ends came to 12 bases. The CDR3 spells CASSTNSGEKLFF. Here the CDR3 DNA reads TGTGCCAGCAGCACCAACTCAGGGGAAAAACTGTTTTTT.

CDR3 sequence reads: CATGGGGTDTQYF. The CDR3 DNA reads TGTGCCACCGGGGGCGGGGGCACAGATACGCAGTATTTT. The chain combines TRBV28 with TRBJ2-3, with D possibly being TRBD1 or TRBD2 (6 bases each). Trimming left V 10 bases short and J 1 base short, with 12 bases between. The CDR3 loop spans 13 amino acids. Germline values: CDR1 MDHEN, CDR2 SYDVKM.

V and J are TRBV7-2 and TRBJ2-1; 8 bases line up with TRBD2. The CDR3 is made up of 17 amino acids. The J segment lost 12 bases and the V segment lost 2 bases, leaving 18 bases of the junction unmatched. Per germline, CDR1 SGHTA and CDR2 FQGNSA. This chain's CDR3 is CASSLLPSGSLYPGQFF. In DNA form, the CDR3 reads TGTGCCAGCAGCTTATTACCGAGCGGGAGTCTGTACCCTGGGCAGTTCTTC.

This chain connects TRBV4-3 to TRBJ1-5; 7 bases agree with TRBD1. The CDR3 has 15 amino acids. With 1 base clipped from V and 7 bases from J, the junction kept 7 bases outside the gene matches. From germline, CDR1 is LGHNA and CDR2 YSLEER. The CDR3 nucleotides read TGCGCCAGCAGCCAAGTTTCAGGGGGTTTACAGCCCCAGCATTTT. Protein: CASSQVSGGLQPQHF.

This clone was recorded only once. The CDR3 loop reads CASSLAGTTETQYF. The CDR3 nucleotides are TGTGCCAGCAGCTTAGCCGGGACGACGGAGACCCAGTACTTC. The rearrangement joins TRBV7-9 to TRBJ2-5; tentatively, D is TRBD1 or TRBD2 (5 bases each). CDR3 length: 14 amino acids. Trimming cost V 0 bases and J 5 bases, with 10 bases left between them. Germline-derived CDR1 and CDR2 are SEHNR and FQNEAQ (reference sequence).

This sequence joins TRBV7-6 and TRBJ2-2; the D gene is possibly TRBD2 (6 bases). The CDR3 covers 17 residues. V was trimmed by 1 base and J by 1 base, leaving 13 bases between them. Germline CDR1 reads SGHVS; CDR2 reads FNYEAQ. CDR3 nucleotide sequence: TGTGCCAGCAGCTTAGTCCCCCGGCGGGGGAACACCGGGGAGCTGTTTTTT. Translating gives CASSLVPRRGNTGELFF.

The chain couples TRBV28 to TRBJ2-5; 9 bases line up with TRBD1. V shed 1 base, J shed 2 bases, and the junction held 5 bases outside the gene matches. The CDR3 totals 16 residues. CDR1 is MDHEN and CDR2 is SYDVKM in the germline V gene. This CDR3 reads CASSLFGTGKQETQYF. The DNA of the CDR3 is TGTGCCAGCAGTTTATTCGGGACAGGGAAACAAGAGACCCAGTACTTC.

The chain joins TRBV7-7 to TRBJ2-3; possibly TRBD1 for D (5 bases). The CDR3 has 14 amino acids. The ends were cut back, 1 base at V and 4 bases at J, with 9 bases in the middle. Germline lookup yields CDR1 SSHAT and CDR2 FNYEAQ (reference sequence). The CDR3 bases are TGTGCCAGCAGCTTAGACAGGTTCGCAGATACGCAGTATTTT. Protein: CASSLDRFADTQYF.

The rearrangement links TRBV27 to TRBJ2-1; D is uncertain. The CDR3 runs 15 residues. Germline CDR1 and CDR2: MNHEY and SMNVEV (reference sequence). Trimming cost V 0 bases and J 5 bases, with 11 bases left between them. The CDR3 DNA is TGTGCCAGCAGTTTATCCGGGTTTGCGGACAATGAGCAGTTCTTC. Protein product: CASSLSGFADNEQFF.

V is TRBV28 and J is TRBJ2-7; TRBD2 matches at 9 bases. CDR3 length: 16 residues. The J segment lost 3 bases and the V segment lost 3 bases, leaving 9 bases of the junction unmatched. Per germline, CDR1 MDHEN and CDR2 SYDVKM. CDR3 region: CASSFLLAGKDYEQYF. CDR3 sequence (DNA): TGTGCCAGCAGTTTTCTTCTAGCGGGGAAAGACTACGAGCAGTACTTC.

This sequence joins TRBV4-3 and TRBJ1-5, with D perhaps TRBD1 (5 bases). This CDR3 has 16 residues. Germline-derived CDR1 and CDR2 are LGHNA and YSLEER. V lost 1 base and J 2 bases, leaving 12 bases between the germline ends. In DNA form, the CDR3 reads TGCGCCAGCAGCCAAGGGCGGGGGAATGGCAATCAGCCCCAGCATTTT. It yields the protein CASSQGRGNGNQPQHF.

The rearrangement joins TRBV5-6 to TRBJ1-4, with D maybe TRBD1 (5 bases). V dropped 0 bases and J dropped 3 bases, with 12 bases sitting between them. This CDR3 comprises 16 residues. CDR1 and CDR2 from the germline V gene are SGHDT and YYEEEE. The CDR3 region is CASSLAGGGANEKLFF. CDR3 coding DNA: TGTGCCAGCAGCTTGGCCGGGGGAGGCGCTAATGAAAAACTGTTTTTT.

V gene TRBV6-5 combines with J gene TRBJ2-2, with D possibly TRBD1 on 6 matching bases. In germline, CDR1 is MNHEY, CDR2 SVGAGI. The CDR3 runs 12 residues. V dropped 8 bases and J dropped 6 bases, with 10 bases sitting between them. The CDR3 protein is CASYRESGELFF. In DNA, the CDR3 is TGTGCCAGCTACAGGGAATCCGGGGAGCTGTTTTTT.

This sequence joins TRBV18 and TRBJ1-2, with a weak D call TRBD1 (5 bases). The germline gives CDR1 KGHSH, CDR2 LQKENI. V was trimmed by 4 bases and J by 2 bases, leaving 5 bases between them. The CDR3 covers 12 residues. The CDR3 spells CASSQGNYGYTF. CDR3 DNA: TGTGCCAGCTCACAGGGGAACTATGGCTACACCTTC.